The 11 T cell receptor beta chains below come from one sample, sequenced in a study of T cell responses to AZD1222 COVID-19 vaccine. Here immunoSEQ multiplex PCR was the method, and the copy in TCRdb shows in-frame clones only, minus some. The sample holds about 150,000 clones; more than 75% are singletons and the top ten take roughly 3.9%. This material consisted of peripheral blood, taken on day 0 of AZD1222 vaccination. The receptors originated from an adult in good health.

The chain has TRBV2 and TRBJ1-5, with D unresolved. The CDR3 totals 13 residues. The germline gives CDR1 SNHLY, CDR2 FYNNEI. Trimming took off 4 bases at V and 6 bases at J, with 10 bases between the two ends. The chain's CDR3 is CASSGGLGQPQHF. CDR3 nucleotide sequence: TGTGCCAGCAGTGGAGGGTTGGGTCAGCCCCAGCATTTT.

J is TRBJ2-3 and V is TRBV7-6; D might be TRBD2 (7 bases). Germline V lookup: CDR1 SGHVS, CDR2 FNYEAQ. Deletions cut 5 bases from V and 2 bases from J, with 14 bases between. This CDR3 has 15 residues. The CDR3 loop reads CASSARGGDTDTQYF. The DNA of the CDR3 is TGTGCCAGCAGCGCCCGAGGGGGGGACACAGATACGCAGTATTTT.

This chain uses TRBV30 with TRBJ2-7; 9 bases fit TRBD1. Trimming at V came to 6 bases and at J to 4 bases, leaving 7 bases not matched to a gene. Germline lookup yields CDR1 GTSNPN and CDR2 SVGIG (reference sequence). This CDR3 spans 13 amino acids. CDR3 residues: CACTPTGGYEQYF. CDR3 DNA sequence: TGTGCCTGTACTCCGACAGGGGGGTACGAGCAGTACTTC.

V and J are TRBV6-5 and TRBJ2-1, with 9 bases fitting TRBD2. The trim removed 6 bases at V and 10 bases at J, leaving 10 bases unmatched. CDR3 length: 14 amino acids. Germline CDR1 and CDR2: MNHEY and SVGAGI. This CDR3 is CASRTWGTSGEQFF. The CDR3 DNA reads as TGTGCCAGCAGGACCTGGGGAACTAGCGGGGAGCAGTTCTTC.

The J gene is TRBJ1-3, the V gene TRBV19; 7 positions agree with TRBD1. This CDR3 comprises 18 residues. CDR1 and CDR2 from the germline V gene are LNHDA and SQIVND (reference sequence). Trimming took 1 base from V and 0 from J; bases not matched to a gene: 9. The CDR3 loop reads CASSIARTGTLSGNTIYF. The CDR3 region has the DNA TGTGCCAGTAGTATAGCGAGGACAGGAACCCTCTCTGGAAACACCATATATTTT.

The chain recombines TRBV6-5 with TRBJ1-1; 7 bases agree with TRBD1. The junction had 13 bases not matched to a gene; V was cut back by 8 bases and J by 7 bases. Germline V CDR1 and CDR2: MNHEY, SVGAGI. The CDR3 covers 14 residues. CDR3 nucleotides: TGTGCCAGCGGTCTCACAGGGGTCAAAGATGAAGCTTTCTTT. This codes for CASGLTGVKDEAFF.

This clone has only a few counts. The genes are TRBV3-1 (or the pseudogene TRBV3-2) and TRBJ1-2; D is uncertain. The CDR3 is made up of 14 amino acids. CDR1 LGHDT and CDR2 YNNKEL come from the germline V gene (reference sequence). Trimming took off 0 bases at V and 4 bases at J, with 9 bases between the two ends. The DNA for the CDR3 is TGTGCCAGCAGCCAAGATCCAGTGTTCTATGGCTACACCTTC. It is translated as CASSQDPVFYGYTF.

V and J are TRBV30 and TRBJ2-1; D gene uncertain. Trimming removed 5 bases from V and 7 bases from J, with 6 bases in between. Germline loops: CDR1 GTSNPN, CDR2 SVGIG (reference sequence). CDR3 size: 10 residues. CDR3: CAWWENEQFF. CDR3 coding DNA: TGTGCCTGGTGGGAAAATGAGCAGTTCTTC.

This sequence joins TRBV6-5 and TRBJ1-1; 9 bases match TRBD1. The CDR3 sequence is 14 residues long. CDR1 and CDR2 from the germline V gene are MNHEY and SVGAGI. Trimming took 6 bases from V and 4 from J; bases not matched to a gene: 6. CDR3 sequence (DNA): TGTGCCAGCAGGGTGGACAGGGGCCCCACTGAAGCTTTCTTT. It specifies CASRVDRGPTEAFF.

The chain joins TRBV30 to TRBJ1-2; D not resolved. Trimming took off 2 bases at V and 13 bases at J, with 20 bases between the two ends. Germline CDR1 GTSNPN, CDR2 SVGIG (reference sequence). The CDR3 totals 13 residues. CDR3 in DNA: TGTGCCTGGAGTTTGCCGACGGGCCCTCCTCGCACCTTC. Translation: CAWSLPTGPPRTF.

This chain joins TRBV9 and TRBJ2-2; 7 nucleotides align to TRBD2. Germline lookup yields CDR1 SGDLS and CDR2 YYNGEE. This CDR3 is built from 15 residues. The V segment lost 4 bases and the J segment 5 bases; nucleotides outside the gene matches: 8. The CDR3 bases are TGTGCCAGCAGCCGGAGAGGGCGGGAGACCGGGGAGCTGTTTTTT. Encoded protein: CASSRRGRETGELFF. The full variable domain, its missing parts supplied by reference TRBV9 and TRBJ2-2, is DSGVTQTPKHLITATGQRVTLRCSPRSGDLSVYWYQQSLDQGLQFLIQYYNGEERAKGNILERFSAQQFPDLHSELNLSSLELGDSALYFCASSRRGRETGELFFGEGSRLTVL.